These T cell receptor beta chains were read from a single sample in a study of T cell changes during pregnancy in multiple sclerosis. Some clones are missing from TCRdb's copy, which holds only in-frame ones; the method was immunoSEQ multiplex PCR. This sample has around 100,000 clones, with approximately 89% found just once. Specimen: peripheral blood, collected after pregnancy. Receptor source: a female donor with multiple sclerosis, enrolled in a pregnancy study. Both conserved end residues are part of each CDR3. A D gene is named only where the DNA matches it firmly. Clone size is stated in some rows and not others, as once, few, many or a class when expanded.

d_call	j_call	v_call	clone_size	cdr3_nt	cdr3_aa
NA	TRBJ1-2	TRBV2	NA	TGTGCCAGCAGTTACAGGGTCAGCTATGGCTACACCTTC	CASSYRVSYGYTF
NA	TRBJ2-7	TRBV5-4	NA	TGTGCCAGCAGCTCCCCTAGAGGAAACGAGCAGTACTTC	CASSSPRGNEQYF
NA	TRBJ1-2	TRBV7-9	NA	TGTGCCAGCAGCTTAGCGCCAGGGGCGGGCTATGGCTACACCTTC	CASSLAPGAGYGYTF
NA	TRBJ2-3	TRBV5-4	NA	TGTGCCAGCAGCTCGGGCCAGGGATTCAGCACAGATACGCAGTATTTT	CASSSGQGFSTDTQYF
NA	TRBJ2-7	TRBV27	NA	TGTGCCAGCAGTCTTGTGAACCTGCAGGGGTCTGAGTCCTACGAGCAGTACTTC	CASSLVNLQGSESYEQYF
TRBD2	TRBJ2-3	TRBV2	NA	TGTGCCAGCGGGGGGGACGCGCCCCACCCAGATACGCAGTATTTT	CASGGDAPHPDTQYF
NA	TRBJ1-5	TRBV6-6	NA	TGTGCCAGCACTCCCGGTCGGGGGAGGGAGCCCCAGCATTTT	CASTPGRGREPQHF
NA	TRBJ1-2	TRBV7-9	NA	TGTGCCAGCAGCTTACTTCGGGGAGGCACTAACTATGGCTACACCTTC	CASSLLRGGTNYGYTF
TRBD1	TRBJ2-7	TRBV14	NA	TGTGCCAGCAGCCAACCGAGGGGGACAGGAACCTACGAGCAGTACTTC	CASSQPRGTGTYEQYF
NA	TRBJ2-5	TRBV21-1	NA	TGTGCCAGCAGCAAAGCGCTTTCCGCGGAGACCCAGTACTTC	CASSKALSAETQYF
NA	TRBJ1-2	TRBV7-6	NA	TGTGCCAGCAGCTTAGTGCCGGGATACTATGGCTACACCTTC	CASSLVPGYYGYTF
NA	TRBJ2-2	TRBV7-9	NA	TGTGCCAGCAGGGGCGGGACAGCCGACGCCGGGGAGCTGTTTTTT	CASRGGTADAGELFF
TRBD1	TRBJ1-2	TRBV4-1	NA	TGCGCCAGCAGCCAAGATACGGGGACAGCTAACTATGGCTACACCTTC	CASSQDTGTANYGYTF
NA	TRBJ2-5	TRBV6-1	NA	TGTGCCAGCAGTGAAGCCGTTAGCAGTGAGACCCAGTACTTC	CASSEAVSSETQYF
TRBD1	TRBJ2-1	TRBV29-1	NA	TGCAGCGTTGGGGACAGGGAGAACAATGAGCAGTTCTTC	CSVGDRENNEQFF
NA	TRBJ2-7	TRBV7-9	NA	TGTGCCAGCACCAGGGGTCCATACGAGCAGTACTTC	CASTRGPYEQYF
NA	TRBJ2-7	TRBV27	once	TGTGCCAGCAGTTTGTACAGGGTGTACGGCGAGCAGTACTTC	CASSLYRVYGEQYF
TRBD2	TRBJ2-7	TRBV18	NA	TGTGCCAGCTCAGCTAGCGGGGGAGATTCCTACGAGCAGTACTTC	CASSASGGDSYEQYF
NA	TRBJ1-1	TRBV7-9	NA	TGTGCCAGCAGCCCAATTTCCCGCGACACTGAAGCTTTCTTT	CASSPISRDTEAFF
NA	TRBJ2-6	TRBV12-5	NA	TGTGCTAGGGGCCAGGGGTATTCTGGGGCCAACGTCCTGACTTTC	CARGQGYSGANVLTF
NA	TRBJ1-4	TRBV6-4	NA	TGTGCCAGCAGTGACTCAGCAGGGGCATTCGGTGAAAAACTGTTTTTT	CASSDSAGAFGEKLFF
NA	TRBJ1-1	TRBV9	NA	TGTGCCAGCAGCGTAGGGCTGGGGGACTCGGACACTGAAGCTTTCTTT	CASSVGLGDSDTEAFF
NA	TRBJ1-1	TRBV7-2	NA	TGTGCCAGCAGCTTAGGTCCGGTGAACACTGAAGCTTTCTTT	CASSLGPVNTEAFF
NA	TRBJ1-1	TRBV7-9	NA	TGTGCCAGCAGAACCGGGACACTCTTTACTGAAGCTTTCTTT	CASRTGTLFTEAFF
NA	TRBJ2-7	TRBV7-2	NA	TGTGCCAGCAGCTTACGGATAACGAGCGAGCGGGCCGACGAGCAGTACTTC	CASSLRITSERADEQYF
TRBD2	TRBJ2-3	TRBV30	NA	TGTGCCTGGAGCTTGGGACTAGCGGGGGTTGGGTGGTATTTT	CAWSLGLAGVGWYF
NA	TRBJ1-5	TRBV6-6	once	TGTGCCAGCAGCCCTAGCGGGGGGGAGCTGCCCCAGCATTTT	CASSPSGGELPQHF
NA	TRBJ2-7	TRBV5-1	NA	TGCGCCAGCAGCATTCTACAGGGGAGGACGGACGAGCAGTACTTC	CASSILQGRTDEQYF
TRBD1	TRBJ1-2	TRBV30	NA	TGTGCCTGCCACACAGGGGGGCCAGGTCGAGGCTACACCTTC	CACHTGGPGRGYTF
TRBD1	TRBJ1-5	TRBV6-6	NA	TGTGCCAGCAGTCGACAGGGGTATCAGCCCCAGCATTTT	CASSRQGYQPQHF
NA	TRBJ2-5	TRBV2	NA	TGTGCCAGCAGACTAGCCGGTGTGGAGACCCAGTACTTC	CASRLAGVETQYF
NA	TRBJ2-1	TRBV6-1	once	TGTGCCAGCAGTCACAGAGATCGGGGTCATGGTGAGCAGTTCTTC	CASSHRDRGHGEQFF
NA	TRBJ2-5	TRBV4-2	NA	TGTGCCAGCAGCCAAGAAGTAAGGGGCGAGTACCAAGAGACCCAGTACTTC	CASSQEVRGEYQETQYF
NA	TRBJ1-2	TRBV18	NA	TGTGCCAGCTCACCGGGAGGGTCTGGCTACACCTTC	CASSPGGSGYTF
NA	TRBJ2-1	TRBV13	NA	TGTGCCAGCAGCTTAGGCGGGTTGAGCTCCTACAATGAGCAGTTCTTC	CASSLGGLSSYNEQFF
TRBD1	TRBJ2-1	TRBV29-1	NA	TGCAGCGTTGATGGGTGGGGGCAGGGGGACAATGAGCAGTTCTTC	CSVDGWGQGDNEQFF
TRBD1	TRBJ1-3	TRBV6-5	NA	TGTGCCAGCAGCAAGACAGGGACTGGAAACACCATATATTTT	CASSKTGTGNTIYF
NA	TRBJ1-2	TRBV19	NA	TGTGCCAGTACCCGGACAGACTATGGCTACACCTTC	CASTRTDYGYTF
NA	TRBJ2-1	TRBV15	NA	TGTGCCACCAGAGGCGACAGGAGCTCCTACAATGAGCAGTTCTTC	CATRGDRSSYNEQFF
TRBD1	TRBJ1-2	TRBV7-9	once	TGTGCCAGCAGTTTGACGAAAGCGGACAGGGCGGTCTCCACCTTC	CASSLTKADRAVSTF
TRBD1	TRBJ2-7	TRBV15	NA	TGTGCCACCAGCAGGGGACAGGGGGCGCGGGAGCAGTACTTC	CATSRGQGAREQYF
TRBD2	TRBJ2-2	TRBV9	NA	TGTGCCAGCAGCGCCGAATTAGCGGGGGGCGGGAACACCGGGGAGCTGTTTTTT	CASSAELAGGGNTGELFF
NA	TRBJ1-2	TRBV5-1	NA	TGCGCCAGCAGCTTGGCCCAGGGGACTAACTATGGCTACACCTTC	CASSLAQGTNYGYTF
NA	TRBJ2-2	TRBV6-6	NA	TGTGCCAGCGAGGAGAGGGGGGGCGTCACCGGGGAGCTGTTTTTT	CASEERGGVTGELFF
TRBD1	TRBJ1-4	TRBV5-6	NA	TGTGCCAGCAGCTTATTACAGGGGGCCGGAGAAAAACTGTTTTTT	CASSLLQGAGEKLFF
NA	TRBJ2-3	TRBV10-3	NA	TGTGCCATCACAGGGGCAGGACTCCACACAGATACGCAGTATTTT	CAITGAGLHTDTQYF
TRBD1	TRBJ2-7	TRBV7-9	NA	TGTGCCAGCAGCGGCGGACAGGGGATCTACGAGCAGTACTTC	CASSGGQGIYEQYF
NA	TRBJ1-1	TRBV2	NA	TGTGCCAGCAGTGATTTCTCGGGTGGTGAAGCTTTCTTT	CASSDFSGGEAFF
NA	TRBJ1-5	TRBV18	NA	TGTGCCAGCTCACGGACTGAGGGCAATCAGCCCCAGCATTTT	CASSRTEGNQPQHF
TRBD2	TRBJ2-7	TRBV10-2	NA	TGCGCCAGCAGGGTAGCGGGGGTGTACTACGAGCAGTACTTC	CASRVAGVYYEQYF
NA	TRBJ2-5	TRBV6-5	NA	TGTGCCAGCAGTTATCTAGCGTACGAGACCCAGTACTTC	CASSYLAYETQYF
TRBD2	TRBJ2-3	TRBV9	NA	TGTGCCAGCAGCGCTAGCGGGGCGATCACAGATACGCAGTATTTT	CASSASGAITDTQYF
NA	TRBJ1-6	TRBV4-1	few	TGCGCCAGCAGCCAAGATCTTTTTGCGGGCTTCAGCGACCCTAAGCCGACTTCACCCCTCCACTTT	CASSQDLFAGFSDPKPTSPLHF
NA	TRBJ1-1	TRBV4-1	NA	TGCGCCAGCAGCCGAGACAGTGAAGCTTTCTTT	CASSRDSEAFF
NA	TRBJ1-3	TRBV9	NA	TGTGCCAGCAGCTTAAGTCCCAGGGGTAGACGAAACACCATATATTTT	CASSLSPRGRRNTIYF
NA	TRBJ1-3	TRBV6-5	NA	TGTGCCAGCAGTTACTCGGCACGGGGCACCATATATTTT	CASSYSARGTIYF
NA	TRBJ2-2	TRBV25-1	once	TGTGCCAGCAGTGAGGGGCTTCACAACACCGGGGAGCTGTTTTTT	CASSEGLHNTGELFF
NA	TRBJ2-7	TRBV10-3	NA	TGTGCCATCAGCTCGAATCGGGACGAGCAGTACTTC	CAISSNRDEQYF
TRBD1	TRBJ1-4	TRBV7-8	once	TGTGCCAGCAGCTCCGGGACAGGGCGAGAAAAACTGTTTTTT	CASSSGTGREKLFF
NA	TRBJ1-5	TRBV9	NA	TGTGCCAGCAGCGTAGGGGTAGGAGATCAGCCCCAGCATTTT	CASSVGVGDQPQHF